The 7 T cell receptor beta chains reported below all come from one sample, sequenced in a study of T-cell memory formation after mild COVID-19. MiXCR, run by TCRdb on the 5' RACE reads, gives a single entry per CDR3 protein. This sample has about 250,000 distinct CDR3 sequences; over 15% occur once, and the top ten carry around 3.7%. Sequencing was carried out using PBMCs or a T cell subset sorted from them (not recorded which). Receptors originate from a man aged 18 to 35 who had mild COVID-19 (a few samples of this study predate the infection). Cell type and time point are not known.

The V and J genes are TRBV28 and TRBJ2-7, with 8 bases lining up with TRBD2. With V trimmed by 5 bases and J by 7 bases, 10 bases remained unmatched. Germline V gene data show CDR1 as MDHEN and CDR2 as SYDVKM. There are 14 residues in the CDR3. The CDR3 spells CASSLDGTRSEQYV. As DNA, the CDR3 is TGTGCCAGCAGTCTAGATGGGACTAGGAGTGAGCAGTACGTC.

The J gene is TRBJ2-7, the V gene TRBV6-5; TRBD1 matches at 9 bases. V shed 6 bases and J 9 bases; nucleotides not matched to a gene: 15. Germline loops: CDR1 MNHEY, CDR2 SVGAGI. This CDR3 has 15 residues. For the CDR3, the DNA is TGTGCCAGCAGAGCGACCGGGACAGGGACCCTAAGGCAGTACTTC. As protein: CASRATGTGTLRQYF.

This clonotype was counted a few times. The chain combines TRBV11-2 with TRBJ1-2; 10 bases match TRBD1. V shed 6 bases, J shed 3 bases, and the junction held 13 bases outside the gene matches. The CDR3 length is 17 residues. Germline V CDR1 and CDR2: SGHAT, FQNNGV. DNA of the CDR3: TGTGCCAGCAGGTACTCCCCATCGGGACAGGGGTACTATGGCTACACCTTC. Residues: CASRYSPSGQGYYGYTF.

This clonotype was observed a few times. The rearrangement uses TRBV20-1 and TRBJ1-2; TRBD1 agrees at 9 bases. Germline CDR1 is DFQATT and CDR2 is SNEGSKA (reference sequence). The CDR3 loop spans 15 amino acids. Germline trimming cut 5 bases from V and 6 bases from J; bases unmatched to any gene: 13. The CDR3 region has the DNA TGCAGTGCTGACATGGGAGGACAGGGGATGGATGGCTACACCTTC. This encodes CSADMGGQGMDGYTF.

This clonotype came up a few times. The gene calls are TRBV4-3 and TRBJ2-2, with D possibly being TRBD2 (5 bases). The V and J ends lost 4 bases and 2 bases respectively, with 11 bases between them. CDR1 and CDR2 from the germline V gene are LGHNA and YSLEER. CDR3 length: 15 amino acids. In DNA, the CDR3 is TGCGCCAGCAGCCGGGAGACGGATAACACCGGGGAGCTGTTTTTT. Protein sequence: CASSRETDNTGELFF.

The rearrangement uses TRBV3-1 and TRBJ1-1; TRBD1 matches 7 bases. The CDR3 totals 14 residues. With 1 base clipped from V and 3 bases from J, the junction kept 2 bases outside the gene matches. CDR1 LGHDT and CDR2 YNNKEL come from the germline V gene (reference sequence). The CDR3 spells CASSQGTGDTEAFF. Written as DNA, the CDR3 is TGTGCCAGCAGCCAAGGTACAGGGGACACTGAAGCTTTCTTT.

At least ten counts were recorded for this clonotype. The J gene is TRBJ2-2, the V gene TRBV24-1, with unresolved D. This CDR3 is 14 amino acids long. In germline, CDR1 is KGHDR, CDR2 SFDVKD. Trimming removed 3 bases at V and 1 base at J, with 5 bases between. The CDR3 region is CATSDRVNTGELFF. The CDR3 bases are TGTGCCACCAGTGATAGAGTGAACACCGGGGAGCTGTTTTTT.